This TCR beta chain was captured by sequencing in a study of blood T cell repertoires in COVID-19. Overall study context: Acute and convalescent COVID-19 specimens originated in the United States, Italy and Spain. Sources were T cells, B-cell-depleted T cells, or PBMCs; the material itself was cDNA or gDNA.

The authors' processing: Reference gene primer amplification in the assay estimated nucleated cell counts. Some clones are missing from TCRdb's copy, which holds only in-frame ones; the method was immunoSEQ multiplex PCR. V and J calls and clone size are those listed in that table; D and trimming were worked out from the DNA. The table includes about 200,000 clones, around three quarters detected once. Germline assignment: CDR1 SGHNT and CDR2 YENEEA. The CDR3 has 15 amino acids. V lost 5 bases, J lost 2 bases, and 8 bases stayed unmatched. The sample was peripheral blood. This chain links TRBV11-3 with TRBJ2-5; 7 nucleotides align to TRBD1. The clonotype comes from a woman in her seventies with acute or convalescent COVID-19. The CDR3 loop is CASSRNRGQQETQYF. The CDR3 bases are TGTGCCAGCAGCCGAAACAGGGGCCAGCAAGAGACCCAGTACTTC. The whole variable domain, filled in from reference TRBV11-3 and TRBJ2-5, reads EAGVVQSPRYKIIEKKQPVAFWCNPISGHNTLYWYLQNLGQGPELLIRYENEEAVDDSQLPKDRFSAERLKGVDSTLKIQPAELGDSAVYLCASSRNRGQQETQYFGPGTRLLVL.